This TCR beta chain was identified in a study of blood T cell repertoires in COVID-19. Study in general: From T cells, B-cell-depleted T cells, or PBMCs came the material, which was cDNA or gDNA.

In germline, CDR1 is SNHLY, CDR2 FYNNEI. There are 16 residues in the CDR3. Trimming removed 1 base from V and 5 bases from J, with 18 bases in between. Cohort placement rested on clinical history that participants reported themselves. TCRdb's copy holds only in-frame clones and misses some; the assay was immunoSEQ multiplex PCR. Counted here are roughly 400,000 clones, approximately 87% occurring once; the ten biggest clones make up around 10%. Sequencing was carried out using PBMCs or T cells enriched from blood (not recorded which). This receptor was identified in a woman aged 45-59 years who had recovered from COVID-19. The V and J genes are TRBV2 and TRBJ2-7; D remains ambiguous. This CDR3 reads CASSEGLGSANHEQYF. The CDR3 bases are TGTGCCAGCAGTGAAGGTTTGGGCTCGGCGAACCACGAGCAGTACTTC.